The rows below give T cell receptor beta chains drawn from one sample of a study of T cell responses to AZD1222 COVID-19 vaccine. Libraries were prepared by immunoSEQ multiplex PCR; TCRdb keeps only in-frame clonotypes and omits some of them. The sample carries 150,000 or so clones, 90% to 95% recorded once. Sample: peripheral blood, taken on day 0 of AZD1222 vaccination. These receptors were collected from an adult in good health. The CDR3 runs from the conserved cysteine through the conserved F or W. The D gene is left open where the match is weak. Expanded clones are given a class, and other clones once, few, many or no size at all.

>-|TRBD1|TRBV29-1|TRBJ2-7
TGCAGCGTTGGGGACAGGGCCTACGAGCAGTACTTC
CSVGDRAYEQYF
>-|-|TRBV30|TRBJ1-3
TGTGCCTGGAGTGTACAAGGAAACACCATATATTTT
CAWSVQGNTIYF
>-|-|TRBV6-4|TRBJ1-2
TGTGCCAGCAGGGGAACTTACAGGTGTGGCTACACCTTC
CASRGTYRCGYTF
>-|TRBD2|TRBV25-1|TRBJ2-1
TGTGCCAGCAGTGAATGGCGGGGGGCCTACAATGAGCAGTTCTTC
CASSEWRGAYNEQFF
>-|-|TRBV3-1/TRBV3-2|TRBJ1-2
TGTGCCAGCAGCCAAGTGGTCAGCTATGGCTACACCTTC
CASSQVVSYGYTF
>many|-|TRBV5-6|TRBJ1-5
TGTGCCAGCAGCTTGGGTCAGGGTCCACAGCCCCAGCATTTT
CASSLGQGPQPQHF
>-|-|TRBV12-3/TRBV12-4|TRBJ2-1
TGTGCCAGCAGTTTTAGCTCCTACAATGAGCAGTTCTTC
CASSFSSYNEQFF
>-|TRBD1|TRBV5-1|TRBJ2-5
TGCGCCAGCAGCGACCCACAGGGGCTGGAGACCCAGTACTTC
CASSDPQGLETQYF
>once|TRBD1|TRBV6-5|TRBJ1-1
TGTGCCAGCAGTCCTCCGGGACAGTTCACTGAAGCTTTCTTT
CASSPPGQFTEAFF
>-|-|TRBV5-1|TRBJ1-6
TGCGCCAGCAGCTTGGACGGTCAGGGGAATAATTCACCCCTCCACTTT
CASSLDGQGNNSPLHF
>-|-|TRBV27|TRBJ2-1
TGTGCCAGCAGTACCTACAATGAGCAGTTCTTC
CASSTYNEQFF
>-|TRBD2|TRBV15|TRBJ2-2
TGTGCCACCAGCAGGTGGGGGGGGAACCCCGGGGAGCTGTTTTTT
CATSRWGGNPGELFF
>-|-|TRBV28|TRBJ1-2
TGTGCCAGCAGTTTGCCGAAGGGGCGGGGCTACACCTTC
CASSLPKGRGYTF
>-|-|TRBV10-3|TRBJ1-5
TGTGCCATCAGTGAAAAAGGGGTCCTGAGCAATCAGCCCCAGCATTTT
CAISEKGVLSNQPQHF
>-|-|TRBV5-6|TRBJ1-2
TGTGCCAGCGTCCAGACGGAATCCAAACGTAATGGCTACACCTTC
CASVQTESKRNGYTF
>-|TRBD2|TRBV5-6|TRBJ2-3
TGTGCCAGCAGCTTGGGGACTAGTCTAGGGCAGACGCAGTATTTT
CASSLGTSLGQTQYF
>-|-|TRBV25-1|TRBJ2-3
TGTGCCAGCAGGGGTGTGGGCACAGATACGCAGTATTTT
CASRGVGTDTQYF
>-|TRBD1|TRBV10-1|TRBJ2-2
TGCGCCAGCAGTGCCAGGGGGTCAGTCGGGGAGCTGTTTTTT
CASSARGSVGELFF
>-|TRBD2|TRBV3-1/TRBV3-2|TRBJ2-3
TGTGCCAGCAGCCAGGGGACTAGCGGGTTCACAGATACGCAGTATTTT
CASSQGTSGFTDTQYF
>once|TRBD2|TRBV5-8|TRBJ2-5
TGTGCCAGCAGCTTGAGTCTAGCGGGGGACCTTAAGACCCAGTACTTC
CASSLSLAGDLKTQYF
>-|-|TRBV28|TRBJ1-3
TGTGCCAGCCGGCCGGGGCGTGAAAACACCATATATTTT
CASRPGRENTIYF
>once|TRBD1|TRBV5-1|TRBJ2-5
TGCGCCAGCAGCATGGGACAGGGTGAAGAGACCCAGTACTTC
CASSMGQGEETQYF
>-|-|TRBV6-5|TRBJ1-1
TGTGCCAGCAGTTACGGCATGGGAACTGAAGCTTTCTTT
CASSYGMGTEAFF
>-|TRBD1|TRBV2|TRBJ2-3
TGTGCCAGCAGTGCCCGGACAGGGGAACACACAGATACGCAGTATTTT
CASSARTGEHTDTQYF
>-|-|TRBV20-1|TRBJ1-4
TGCAGTGCTAGTCGAGGCTTAGGAGATGAAAAACTGTTTTTT
CSASRGLGDEKLFF
>-|-|TRBV10-3|TRBJ1-2
TGTGCCATCAGTGGGAGGGGTTTGGATGGCTACACCTTC
CAISGRGLDGYTF
>-|-|TRBV5-1|TRBJ1-4
TGCGCCAGCAGCTCGCCGGATAATGAAAAACTGTTTTTT
CASSSPDNEKLFF
>once|-|TRBV3-1/TRBV3-2|TRBJ1-4
TGTGCCAGCAGCCAAGGATCGGGTTTGGATGAAAAACTGTTTTTT
CASSQGSGLDEKLFF
>-|-|TRBV5-1|TRBJ1-5
TGCGCCAGCAGCTTGGAAGGTCTGAGCAATCAGCCCCAGCATTTT
CASSLEGLSNQPQHF
>-|-|TRBV4-2|TRBJ2-3
TGTGCCAGCAGCCAAGAAAGTGCCCGGGGGAAGGGGGCAGATACGCAGTATTTT
CASSQESARGKGADTQYF
>-|-|TRBV10-2|TRBJ2-1
TGCGCCAGCAGTCAATTCCGCCATGAAGAGCAGTTCTTC
CASSQFRHEEQFF
>-|TRBD2|TRBV9|TRBJ2-5
TGTGCCAGCAGCCCAAATAGCGGGGATTTCCAAGAGACCCAGTACTTC
CASSPNSGDFQETQYF
>-|TRBD1|TRBV6-5|TRBJ1-1
TGTGCCAGCAGGTACAGGGGGCTTAACACTGAAGCTTTCTTT
CASRYRGLNTEAFF
>-|-|TRBV7-2|TRBJ1-2
TGTGCCAGCAGCTTACTGGGAGGAGTGGGTGGCTACACCTTC
CASSLLGGVGGYTF